This is a list of T cell receptor beta chains from one sample in a study of OX40 agonist ivuxolimab in advanced cancers. Clones were sequenced by immunoSEQ multiplex PCR, and TCRdb holds only the in-frame ones, with some missing. This table holds about 71,000 clones, about nine tenths found once. Sample: CD4+ or CD8+ T cells sorted from blood, taken in a trial of the OX40 agonist ivuxolimab. These receptor sequences come from an adult with an advanced solid tumor such as melanoma, head and neck, liver or kidney cancer. Each CDR3 is given with its conserved first and last residue. D genes are given only for firm matches. Clone size is given for some rows only: seen once, a few or many times, or a class if the clone is expanded.

abundance: -; j_gene: TRBJ2-5; d_gene: TRBD1; v_gene: TRBV18; CDR3nt: TGTGCCAGCTCCCAGGGGGCCGAGACCCAGTACTTC; CDR3aa: CASSQGAETQYF
abundance: -; j_gene: TRBJ2-3; d_gene: -; v_gene: TRBV18; CDR3nt: TGTGCCAGCTCACCGAAGGAAACTAGCACAGATACGCAGTATTTT; CDR3aa: CASSPKETSTDTQYF
abundance: -; j_gene: TRBJ2-5; d_gene: -; v_gene: TRBV5-4; CDR3nt: TGTGCCAGCAGCTTTCCCAACAGCATGGAGACCCAGTACTTC; CDR3aa: CASSFPNSMETQYF
abundance: -; j_gene: TRBJ2-3; d_gene: TRBD2; v_gene: TRBV2; CDR3nt: TGTGCCAGCAGTGTGGGCGGGAGAGGAGATACGCAGTATTTT; CDR3aa: CASSVGGRGDTQYF
abundance: -; j_gene: TRBJ2-3; d_gene: TRBD2; v_gene: TRBV12-5; CDR3nt: TGTGCTAGTGGGGGGACTAGCGGGAGACCAGATACGCAGTATTTT; CDR3aa: CASGGTSGRPDTQYF
abundance: once; j_gene: TRBJ2-2; d_gene: -; v_gene: TRBV30; CDR3nt: TGTGCCTGGAGGCCGGGACCTTCCGGGGAGCTGTTTTTT; CDR3aa: CAWRPGPSGELFF
abundance: -; j_gene: TRBJ2-5; d_gene: -; v_gene: TRBV5-1; CDR3nt: TGCGCCAGCAGCCCTTGGACCCAGTACTTC; CDR3aa: CASSPWTQYF
abundance: -; j_gene: TRBJ1-6; d_gene: TRBD1; v_gene: TRBV6-6; CDR3nt: TGTGCCAGCAGCTTAGCCAGGGGGGAGAATTCACCCCTCCACTTT; CDR3aa: CASSLARGENSPLHF
abundance: -; j_gene: TRBJ2-2; d_gene: TRBD2; v_gene: TRBV10-3; CDR3nt: TGTGCCATCAGTGAAGGTGGAGCGGGAAGCACCGGGGAGCTGTTTTTT; CDR3aa: CAISEGGAGSTGELFF
abundance: -; j_gene: TRBJ2-4; d_gene: -; v_gene: TRBV19; CDR3nt: TGTGCCAGTAGTATAGGCTTGGACAGCCACATTCAGTACTTC; CDR3aa: CASSIGLDSHIQYF
abundance: -; j_gene: TRBJ2-7; d_gene: -; v_gene: TRBV28; CDR3nt: TGTGCCAGCAGTTTCACCAATTCGAACTACGAGCAGTACTTC; CDR3aa: CASSFTNSNYEQYF
abundance: -; j_gene: TRBJ2-7; d_gene: -; v_gene: TRBV5-1; CDR3nt: TGCGCCAGCAGCTTGGACAGCGACTACGAGCAGTACTTC; CDR3aa: CASSLDSDYEQYF
abundance: -; j_gene: TRBJ1-6; d_gene: TRBD1; v_gene: TRBV7-9; CDR3nt: TGTGCCAGCAGACAATCGGACAGGGATAATTCACCCCTCCACTTT; CDR3aa: CASRQSDRDNSPLHF